A selection of T cell receptor beta chains follows, all from one sample in a study of beta chain features in type 1 diabetes. Sequencing used immunoSEQ multiplex PCR; TCRdb keeps in-frame clones, though not all of them. The sample yields approximately 140,000 clones, around 9% seen once. Sequenced: central memory CD4+ T cells from blood. These receptors all stem from a young man with type 1 diabetes. Each CDR3 is given with its conserved first and last residue. The D gene is left open where the match is weak. Rows may omit the clone size; those that give it use once, few, many or a size class.

.	TRBJ2-3	.	TRBV9	CASSPREKPDTQYF	TGTGCCAGCAGCCCCCGGGAGAAACCAGATACGCAGTATTTT
.	TRBJ1-1	few	TRBV2	CASSSTQAGQGTEAFF	TGTGCCAGCAGTTCGACACAGGCAGGCCAGGGCACTGAAGCTTTCTTT
.	TRBJ2-2	.	TRBV9	CASSVAGLNTGELFF	TGTGCCAGCAGCGTAGCGGGGTTAAACACCGGGGAGCTGTTTTTT
.	TRBJ1-1	.	TRBV30	CAWKYAGRRGTEAFF	TGTGCCTGGAAGTATGCGGGACGCCGGGGCACTGAAGCTTTCTTT
TRBD1	TRBJ1-2	.	TRBV9	CASSSDRVFVF	TGTGCCAGCAGCTCCGACAGGGTCTTTGTGTTC
TRBD2	TRBJ2-4	.	TRBV14	CASSLGASGKNIQYF	TGTGCCAGCAGCCTCGGGGCTAGCGGCAAAAACATTCAGTACTTC
TRBD2	TRBJ2-3	.	TRBV4-1	CASSRTSGGSTDTQYF	TGCGCCAGCAGCCGGACTAGCGGGGGGTCTACAGATACGCAGTATTTT
.	TRBJ1-4	few	TRBV28	CASRVGGEKLFF	TGTGCCAGCAGAGTCGGGGGTGAAAAACTGTTTTTT
.	TRBJ2-3	few	TRBV10-3	CAISVGGTDTQYF	TGTGCCATCAGTGTCGGGGGCACAGATACGCAGTATTTT
.	TRBJ1-5	.	TRBV7-8	CASSLTAGDQHF	TGTGCCAGCAGCTTAACGGCCGGGGACCAGCATTTT
.	TRBJ1-1	few	TRBV14	CASSHRGFLNTEAFF	TGTGCCAGCAGCCACAGAGGGTTTCTGAACACTGAAGCTTTCTTT
TRBD2	TRBJ2-1	.	TRBV7-3	CASSQGLYNEQFF	TGTGCCAGCAGCCAGGGACTATACAATGAGCAGTTCTTC
TRBD2	TRBJ2-1	few	TRBV2	CASTGLAGVPSSYNEQFF	TGTGCCAGCACTGGACTAGCGGGGGTACCCAGCTCCTACAATGAGCAGTTCTTC
.	TRBJ2-1	few	TRBV7-3	CASSPYYTGTDEQFF	TGTGCCAGCAGCCCCTATTATACAGGGACCGATGAGCAGTTCTTC
TRBD2	TRBJ2-1	.	TRBV12-5	CASVGLANEQFF	TGTGCTAGTGTTGGACTAGCCAATGAGCAGTTCTTC
.	TRBJ1-1	.	TRBV4-1	CASRKQGRTEAFF	TGCGCCAGCAGAAAACAGGGAAGGACTGAAGCTTTCTTT
TRBD1	TRBJ2-1	.	TRBV19	CASSPWTGTGGWNEQFF	TGTGCCAGTAGTCCTTGGACCGGGACAGGGGGTTGGAATGAGCAGTTCTTC
.	TRBJ1-1	few	TRBV30	CAWTGGWTEAFF	TGTGCTTGGACCGGGGGGTGGACTGAAGCTTTCTTT
TRBD1	TRBJ1-3	.	TRBV9	CASSATGTVFDTIYF	TGTGCCAGCAGCGCTACCGGGACAGTCTTTGACACCATATATTTT
TRBD1	TRBJ1-6	.	TRBV7-9	CASGRTGANSPLHF	TGTGCCAGCGGAAGGACAGGGGCTAATTCACCCCTCCACTTT
.	TRBJ2-2	few	TRBV14	CASSRRGSGELFF	TGTGCCAGCAGCCGAAGGGGGTCCGGGGAGCTGTTTTTT
TRBD1	TRBJ1-6	.	TRBV9	CASSEDRDSPLHF	TGTGCCAGCAGCGAAGACAGGGATTCACCCCTCCACTTT
.	TRBJ2-2	.	TRBV7-9	CASSHSNRPNTGELFF	TGTGCCAGCAGCCATTCAAACAGGCCAAACACCGGGGAGCTGTTTTTT
.	TRBJ2-3	.	TRBV4-3	CASSRRSGFTDTQYF	TGCGCCAGCAGCCGAAGGAGTGGATTCACAGATACGCAGTATTTT
TRBD1	TRBJ1-2	many	TRBV29-1	CSVDASTGTGGGYTF	TGCAGCGTTGACGCATCAACCGGGACAGGGGGTGGCTACACCTTC
.	TRBJ2-5	.	TRBV18	CASSQQAQETQYF	TGTGCCAGCTCACAACAGGCGCAAGAGACCCAGTACTTC
TRBD1	TRBJ1-1	.	TRBV19	CASSRQGNTEAFF	TGTGCCAGTAGCCGACAGGGGAACACTGAAGCTTTCTTT
.	TRBJ1-1	.	TRBV11-1	CASSLRAWDTEAFF	TGTGCCAGCAGCTTGCGGGCGTGGGACACTGAAGCTTTCTTT
TRBD2	TRBJ2-3	.	TRBV28	CASRGDLAGGTDTQYF	TGTGCCAGCAGGGGCGACCTAGCGGGGGGCACAGATACGCAGTATTTT
TRBD2	TRBJ2-5	.	TRBV30	CAWSVILARGETQYF	TGTGCCTGGAGTGTAATACTAGCGCGGGGGGAGACCCAGTACTTC
.	TRBJ2-2	few	TRBV4-2	CASSQGGRGTGELFF	TGTGCCAGCAGCCAAGGTGGCAGGGGCACCGGGGAGCTGTTTTTT
.	TRBJ2-7	.	TRBV18	CASSPSAGETYEQYF	TGTGCCAGCTCACCATCGGCAGGGGAAACCTACGAGCAGTACTTC
.	TRBJ2-5	few	TRBV7-6	CASSFSGAQDQYF	TGTGCCAGCAGCTTTTCAGGGGCCCAGGACCAGTACTTC
.	TRBJ1-2	.	TRBV6-1	CASSEQVNYGYTF	TGTGCCAGCAGTGAACAGGTTAACTATGGCTACACCTTC
.	TRBJ2-3	few	TRBV5-4	CASSRRGGVEDTQYF	TGTGCCAGCAGCAGAAGGGGGGGCGTTGAAGATACGCAGTATTTT
TRBD2	TRBJ2-1	.	TRBV9	CASSVGGRGDEQFF	TGTGCCAGCAGCGTAGGCGGGAGAGGGGATGAGCAGTTCTTC
.	TRBJ1-1	.	TRBV5-1	CASSPQAGNTEAFF	TGCGCCAGCAGCCCCCAGGCAGGGAACACTGAAGCTTTCTTT
TRBD1	TRBJ1-6	.	TRBV9	CASSVVGTGNSPLHF	TGTGCCAGCAGCGTAGTGGGGACAGGGAATTCACCCCTCCACTTT
.	TRBJ1-2	.	TRBV27	CASADRGGYGYTF	TGTGCCAGCGCGGACAGAGGCGGGTATGGCTACACCTTC
TRBD2	TRBJ2-5	few	TRBV7-7	CASSLGTTSSGGRETQYF	TGTGCTAGCAGCTTAGGGACCACTTCTAGCGGGGGAAGAGAGACCCAGTACTTC
TRBD1	TRBJ1-4	.	TRBV7-9	CASSSRGHDEKLFF	TGTGCCAGCAGCTCCAGGGGGCATGATGAAAAACTGTTTTTT
.	TRBJ2-6	.	TRBV5-1	CASSLWARALSSGANVLTF	TGCGCCAGCAGCCTATGGGCCCGTGCCCTTAGCTCTGGGGCCAACGTCCTGACTTTC
TRBD1	TRBJ1-1	few	TRBV29-1	CSVERQGVTEAFF	TGCAGCGTTGAGCGCCAGGGGGTTACTGAAGCTTTCTTT
TRBD1	TRBJ1-6	.	TRBV5-8	CASSTGTGDYSPLHF	TGTGCCAGCAGCACCGGGACAGGGGACTATTCACCCCTCCACTTT
TRBD1	TRBJ2-1	.	TRBV11-2	CASSTQPGQGYNEQFF	TGTGCCAGCAGCACCCAGCCGGGACAGGGGTACAATGAGCAGTTCTTC
.	TRBJ1-2	few	TRBV11-2	CASRATGTGGYTF	TGTGCCAGCAGGGCTACAGGGACGGGGGGCTACACCTTC
.	TRBJ2-2	many	TRBV19	CASSHAGELFF	TGTGCCAGTAGTCATGCCGGGGAGCTGTTTTTT
.	TRBJ1-1	few	TRBV4-3	CASSQDQGLNEFF	TGCGCCAGCAGCCAAGATCAGGGGTTGAACGAGTTCTTT
TRBD2	TRBJ2-5	few	TRBV5-5	CASSVTSLAGGNRETQYF	TGTGCCAGCAGCGTGACCTCGCTAGCGGGGGGAAATAGAGAGACCCAGTACTTC
.	TRBJ2-1	few	TRBV14	CASSLGGVYNEQFF	TGTGCCAGCAGCCTAGGAGGGGTCTACAATGAGCAGTTCTTC
.	TRBJ1-1	few	TRBV29-1	CSVERDRRGTEAFF	TGCAGCGTTGAAAGAGATAGGCGGGGGACTGAAGCTTTCTTT
.	TRBJ2-5	few	TRBV10-3	CAISPTDTADGETQYF	TGTGCCATCAGTCCTACCGACACAGCCGACGGAGAGACCCAGTACTTC
TRBD2	TRBJ2-1	.	TRBV28	CASSPGTSIDEQFF	TGTGCCAGCAGTCCCGGGACTAGCATCGATGAGCAGTTCTTC